This T cell receptor beta chain was sequenced during a study of vaccination effects on CD4 cells after COVID-19. Expansion with viral peptide pools was applied to antigen-specific CD4+ T cells by the ViraFEST assay prior to sequencing. Isolating CD4+ T cells followed more than eight days of culture. The person was diagnosed with PCR-confirmed SARS-CoV-2 infection between March and December 2020. This clone was counted between two and nine times. The target antigen is unknown. The CDR3 extends over 18 amino acids. The V and J ends lost 3 bases and 2 bases, in that order; junction bases with no gene match: 14. Germline lookup yields CDR1 LGHDT and CDR2 YNNKEL (reference sequence). Assay: immunoSEQ multiplex PCR; the TCRdb copy retains only in-frame clones and omits some. Of tens of thousands of clones in the sample, about 73% are singletons; the top ten hold about 17%.

This TCR was recovered from a human donor who had a prior SARS-CoV-2 infection. The sample here was CD4+ T cells from PBMCs cultured with HCoV-NL63 spike peptides, taken before COVID-19 vaccination. This chain uses TRBV3-1 (or the pseudogene TRBV3-2) with TRBJ1-1, with 8 bases that match TRBD1. The CDR3 region has the DNA TGTGCCAGCAGCCACTTAAGCCCCCGGACAGGGTCAAACACTGAAGCTTTCTTT. Protein sequence: CASSHLSPRTGSNTEAFF.